This T cell receptor (beta chain) stems from a study of graft-versus-host responses after intestinal transplantation. Across the whole study: Multivisceral, liver-intestinal, or isolated intestinal grafts were transplanted into recipients. Whole-study results and caveats: Some patients had graft-donor T cell macrochimerism, and their allografts showed high graft-versus-host to host-versus-graft clonal ratios. The recipient marrow held GvH clones, and some of them showed up first in ileum or blood.

Between the trimmed V and J ends, which lost 0 bases and 0 bases, there was a span of 5 bases. The CDR3 extends over 14 amino acids. Germline CDR1 SNHLY, CDR2 FYNNEI. On this clone: Its specificity is unknown.

Profiled with immunoSEQ multiplex PCR; TCRdb holds only in-frame clones, not every one. The sample records about 120,000 clones, 90% being singletons. The V and J genes are TRBV2 and TRBJ1-2; no clear D gene. The origin of this receptor is a human donor who received an intestinal transplant. Specimen: unstimulated CD4+ T cells sorted from spleen or lymph node cells, collected before intestinal transplant. CDR3 nucleotides: TGTGCCAGCAGTGAAGCGGCAGCTAACTATGGCTACACCTTC. Amino acids: CASSEAAANYGYTF.